The T cell receptor (beta chain) under discussion was sequenced for a study of shared clonotypes between healthy human individuals. Overall study: Three plates each covered CD4 naive and memory; CD8 naive two, CD8 memory one. Study-level points and caveats: Naive subsets generally exceeded memory subsets in estimated richness.

V was trimmed by 4 bases and J by 7 bases, leaving 12 bases between them. Germline V gene sequence: CDR1 SGHRS, CDR2 YFSETQ. The CDR3 length is 13 residues. As concerns this clone: Its antigen is unidentified.

Sorted subsets were amplified in replicate PCRs using about 200 ng DNA, tens of thousands of T cell genomes. Sequencing used immunoSEQ multiplex PCR; TCRdb keeps in-frame clones, though not all of them. This sample has approximately 1,000,000 clones, with about 72% found just once. The sequence came from a young man in good health. Some clones in this sample may be carry-over from other donors' samples. The chain joins TRBV5-1 to TRBJ1-5; D ambiguous. Specimen: memory CD4+ T cells from PBMCs. Subset noted: CD45RA-negative fraction. This CDR3 is CASSPGPDQPQHF. DNA for the CDR3: TGCGCCAGCAGCCCCGGCCCGGACCAGCCCCAGCATTTT.